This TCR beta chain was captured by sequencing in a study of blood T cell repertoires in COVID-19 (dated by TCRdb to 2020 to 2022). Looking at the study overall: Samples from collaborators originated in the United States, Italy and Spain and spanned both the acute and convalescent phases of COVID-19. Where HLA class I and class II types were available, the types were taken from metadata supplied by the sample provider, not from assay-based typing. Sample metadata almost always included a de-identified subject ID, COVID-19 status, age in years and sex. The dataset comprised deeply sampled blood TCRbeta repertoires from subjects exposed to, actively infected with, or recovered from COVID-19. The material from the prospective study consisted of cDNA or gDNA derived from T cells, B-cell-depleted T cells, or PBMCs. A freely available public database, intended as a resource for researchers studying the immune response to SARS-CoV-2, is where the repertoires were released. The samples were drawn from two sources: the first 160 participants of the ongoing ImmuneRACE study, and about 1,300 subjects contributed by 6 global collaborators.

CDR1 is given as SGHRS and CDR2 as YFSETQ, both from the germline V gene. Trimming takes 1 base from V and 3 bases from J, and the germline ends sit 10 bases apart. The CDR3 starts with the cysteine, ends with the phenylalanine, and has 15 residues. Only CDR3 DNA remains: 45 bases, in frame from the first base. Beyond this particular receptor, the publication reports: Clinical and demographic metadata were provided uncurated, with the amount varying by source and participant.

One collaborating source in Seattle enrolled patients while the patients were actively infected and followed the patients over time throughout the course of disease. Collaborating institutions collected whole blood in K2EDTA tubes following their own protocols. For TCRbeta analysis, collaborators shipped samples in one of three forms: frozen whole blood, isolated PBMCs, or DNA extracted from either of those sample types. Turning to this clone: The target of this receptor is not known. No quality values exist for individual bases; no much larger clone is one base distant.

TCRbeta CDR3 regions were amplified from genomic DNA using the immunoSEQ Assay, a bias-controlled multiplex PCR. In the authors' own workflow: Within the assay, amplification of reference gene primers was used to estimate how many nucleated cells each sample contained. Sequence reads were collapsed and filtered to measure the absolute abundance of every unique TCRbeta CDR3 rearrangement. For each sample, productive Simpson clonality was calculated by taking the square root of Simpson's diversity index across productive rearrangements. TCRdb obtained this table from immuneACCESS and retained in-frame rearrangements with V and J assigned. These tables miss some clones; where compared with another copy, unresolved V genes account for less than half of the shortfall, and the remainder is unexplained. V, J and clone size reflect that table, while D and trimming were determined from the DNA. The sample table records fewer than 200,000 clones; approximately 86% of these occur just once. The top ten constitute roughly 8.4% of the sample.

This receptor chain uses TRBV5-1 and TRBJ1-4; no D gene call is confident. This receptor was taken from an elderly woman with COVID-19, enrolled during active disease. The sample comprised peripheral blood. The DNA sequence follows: TGCGCCAGCAGCTTGTTACAGTCCGCTAATGAAAAACTGTTTTTT. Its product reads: CASSLLQSANEKLFF.